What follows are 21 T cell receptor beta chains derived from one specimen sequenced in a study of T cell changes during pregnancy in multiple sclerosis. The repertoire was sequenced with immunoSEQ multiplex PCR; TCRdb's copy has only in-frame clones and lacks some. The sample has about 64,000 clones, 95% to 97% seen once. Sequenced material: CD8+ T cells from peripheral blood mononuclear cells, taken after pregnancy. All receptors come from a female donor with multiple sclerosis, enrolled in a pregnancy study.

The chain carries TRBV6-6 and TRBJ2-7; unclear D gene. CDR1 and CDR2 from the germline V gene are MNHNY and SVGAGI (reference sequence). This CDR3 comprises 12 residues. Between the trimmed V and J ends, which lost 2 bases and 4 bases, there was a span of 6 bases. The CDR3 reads CASSYSHYEQYF. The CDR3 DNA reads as TGTGCCAGCAGTTACAGCCATTACGAGCAGTACTTC.

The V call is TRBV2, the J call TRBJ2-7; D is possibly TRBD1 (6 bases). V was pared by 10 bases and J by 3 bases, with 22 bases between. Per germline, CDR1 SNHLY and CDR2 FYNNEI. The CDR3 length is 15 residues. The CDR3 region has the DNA TGTGCCATAGAGTTACCCGGGACAACCGGCTACGAGCAGTACTTC. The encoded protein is CAIELPGTTGYEQYF.

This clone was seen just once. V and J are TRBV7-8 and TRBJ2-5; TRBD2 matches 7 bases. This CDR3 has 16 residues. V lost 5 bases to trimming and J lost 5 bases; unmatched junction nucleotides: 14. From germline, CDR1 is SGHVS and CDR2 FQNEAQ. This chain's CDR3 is CASSQRASGAGETQYF. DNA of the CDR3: TGTGCCAGCAGCCAACGGGCTAGCGGAGCTGGGGAGACCCAGTACTTC.

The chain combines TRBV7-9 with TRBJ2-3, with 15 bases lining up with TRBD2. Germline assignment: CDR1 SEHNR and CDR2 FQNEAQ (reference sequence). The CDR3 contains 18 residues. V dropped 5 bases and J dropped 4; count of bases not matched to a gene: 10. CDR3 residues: CASSPGTSGRFRADTQYF. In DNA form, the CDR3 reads TGTGCCAGCAGCCCTGGGACTAGCGGGAGGTTTAGGGCAGATACGCAGTATTTT.

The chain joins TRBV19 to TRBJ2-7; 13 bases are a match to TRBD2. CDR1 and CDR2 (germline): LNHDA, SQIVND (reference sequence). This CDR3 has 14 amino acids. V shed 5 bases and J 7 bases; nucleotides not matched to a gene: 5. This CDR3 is CASSPKGLAGEQYF. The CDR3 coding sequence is TGTGCCAGTAGTCCAAAGGGACTAGCGGGGGAGCAGTACTTC.

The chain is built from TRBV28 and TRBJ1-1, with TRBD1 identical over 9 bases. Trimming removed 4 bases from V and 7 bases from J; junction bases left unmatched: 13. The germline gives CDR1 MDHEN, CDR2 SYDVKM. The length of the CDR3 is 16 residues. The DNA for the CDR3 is TGTGCCAGCAGTTATCAGGGGACAGGGAATTTTGGTGAAGCTTTCTTT. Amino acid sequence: CASSYQGTGNFGEAFF.

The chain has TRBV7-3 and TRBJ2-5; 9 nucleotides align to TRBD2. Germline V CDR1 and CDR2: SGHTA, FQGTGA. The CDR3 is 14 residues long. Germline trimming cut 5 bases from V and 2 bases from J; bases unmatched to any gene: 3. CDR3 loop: CASSISGSQETQYF. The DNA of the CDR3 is TGTGCCAGCAGCATTAGCGGGAGTCAAGAGACCCAGTACTTC.

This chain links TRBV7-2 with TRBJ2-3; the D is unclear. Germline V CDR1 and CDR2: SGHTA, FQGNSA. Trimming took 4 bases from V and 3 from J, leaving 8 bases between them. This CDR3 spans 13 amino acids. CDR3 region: CASSYSTTDTQYF. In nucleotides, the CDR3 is TGTGCCAGCAGCTATTCTACGACAGATACGCAGTATTTT.

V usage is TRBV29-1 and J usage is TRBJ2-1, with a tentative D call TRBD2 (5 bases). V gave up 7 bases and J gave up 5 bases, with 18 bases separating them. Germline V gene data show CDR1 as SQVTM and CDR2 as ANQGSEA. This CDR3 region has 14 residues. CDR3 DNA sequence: TGCAGCGAGGCGGGTCGAGGTTGGGACAATGAGCAGTTCTTC. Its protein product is CSEAGRGWDNEQFF.

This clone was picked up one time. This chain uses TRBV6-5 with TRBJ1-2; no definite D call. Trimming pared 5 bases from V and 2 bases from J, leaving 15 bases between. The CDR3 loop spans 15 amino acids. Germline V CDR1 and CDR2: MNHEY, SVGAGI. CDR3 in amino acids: CASSQAVGENYGYTF. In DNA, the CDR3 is TGTGCCAGCAGTCAGGCTGTTGGGGAGAACTATGGCTACACCTTC.

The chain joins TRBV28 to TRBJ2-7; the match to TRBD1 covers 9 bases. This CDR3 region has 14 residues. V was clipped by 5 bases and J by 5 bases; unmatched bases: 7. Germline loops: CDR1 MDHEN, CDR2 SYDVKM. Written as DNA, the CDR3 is TGTGCCAGCAGTCCCGGGACAGGGTATAACGAGCAGTACTTC. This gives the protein CASSPGTGYNEQYF.

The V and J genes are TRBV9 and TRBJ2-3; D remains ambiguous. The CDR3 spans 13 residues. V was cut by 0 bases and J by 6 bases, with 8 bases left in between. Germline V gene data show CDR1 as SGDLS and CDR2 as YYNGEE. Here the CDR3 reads CASSVGGRDTQYF. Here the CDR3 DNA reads TGTGCCAGCAGCGTAGGTGGGCGCGATACGCAGTATTTT.

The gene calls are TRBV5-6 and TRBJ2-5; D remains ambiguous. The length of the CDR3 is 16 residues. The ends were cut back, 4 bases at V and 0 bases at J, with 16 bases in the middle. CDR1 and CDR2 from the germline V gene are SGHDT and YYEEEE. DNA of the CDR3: TGTGCCAGCAGCCCCTCCTCTGACACGTACCAAGAGACCCAGTACTTC. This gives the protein CASSPSSDTYQETQYF.

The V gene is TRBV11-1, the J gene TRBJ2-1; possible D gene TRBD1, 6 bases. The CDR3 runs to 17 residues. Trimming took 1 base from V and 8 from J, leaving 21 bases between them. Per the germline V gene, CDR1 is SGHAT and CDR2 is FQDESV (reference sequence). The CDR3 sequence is CASSLETWDKQVDEQFF. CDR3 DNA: TGTGCCAGCAGCTTAGAAACTTGGGACAAACAAGTAGATGAGCAGTTCTTC.

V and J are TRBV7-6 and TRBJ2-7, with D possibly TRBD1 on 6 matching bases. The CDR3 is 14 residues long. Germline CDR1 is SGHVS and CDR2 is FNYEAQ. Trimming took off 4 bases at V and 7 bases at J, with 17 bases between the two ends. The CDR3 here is CASSWGQGYEEQYF. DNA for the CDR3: TGTGCCAGCAGCTGGGGTCAGGGGTATGAAGAGCAGTACTTC.

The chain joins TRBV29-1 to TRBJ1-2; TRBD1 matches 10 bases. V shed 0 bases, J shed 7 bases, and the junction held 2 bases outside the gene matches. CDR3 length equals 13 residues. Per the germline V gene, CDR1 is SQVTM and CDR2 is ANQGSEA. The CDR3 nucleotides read TGCAGCGTTGAAGAGACAGGGGGCGTTGGCTACACCTTC. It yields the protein CSVEETGGVGYTF.

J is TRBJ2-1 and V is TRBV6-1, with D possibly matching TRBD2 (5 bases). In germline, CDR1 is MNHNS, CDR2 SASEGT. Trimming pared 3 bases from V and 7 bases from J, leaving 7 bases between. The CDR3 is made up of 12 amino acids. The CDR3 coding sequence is TGTGCCAGCAGTGAGCCGGGGAATGAGCAGTTCTTC. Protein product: CASSEPGNEQFF.

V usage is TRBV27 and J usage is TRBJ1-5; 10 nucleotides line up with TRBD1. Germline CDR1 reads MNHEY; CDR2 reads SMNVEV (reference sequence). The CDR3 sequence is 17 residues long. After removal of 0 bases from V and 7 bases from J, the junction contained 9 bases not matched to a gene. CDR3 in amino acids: CASSLSAGDRGLQPQHF. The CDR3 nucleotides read TGTGCCAGCAGTTTATCGGCTGGCGACAGGGGGCTGCAGCCCCAGCATTTT.

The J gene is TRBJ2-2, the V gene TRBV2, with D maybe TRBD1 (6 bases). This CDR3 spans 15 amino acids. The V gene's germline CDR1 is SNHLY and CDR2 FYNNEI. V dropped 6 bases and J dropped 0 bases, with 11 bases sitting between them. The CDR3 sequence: CASRTRGANTGELFF. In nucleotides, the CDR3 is TGTGCCAGCAGGACCAGGGGCGCGAACACCGGGGAGCTGTTTTTT.

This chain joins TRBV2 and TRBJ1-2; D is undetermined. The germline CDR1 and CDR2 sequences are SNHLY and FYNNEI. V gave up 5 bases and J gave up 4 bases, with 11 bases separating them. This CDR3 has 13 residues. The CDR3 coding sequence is TGTGCCAGCAGTTCACAAGGCGGCTATGGCTACACCTTC. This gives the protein CASSSQGGYGYTF.

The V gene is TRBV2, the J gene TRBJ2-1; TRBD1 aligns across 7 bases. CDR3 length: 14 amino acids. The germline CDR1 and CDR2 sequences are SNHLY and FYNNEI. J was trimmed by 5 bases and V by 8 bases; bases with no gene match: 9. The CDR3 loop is CASVDRPGHNEQFF. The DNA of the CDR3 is TGTGCCAGCGTGGACAGGCCGGGGCACAATGAGCAGTTCTTC.